The 8 T cell receptor beta chains listed next were all sequenced from one sample in a study of blood T cell repertoires in COVID-19. Data came from immunoSEQ multiplex PCR; TCRdb stores just in-frame clones and leaves some out. The table shows 180,000 or so clones, with 78% occurring only once. Source material: peripheral blood. These receptors were collected from a woman aged 80 or over with active or convalescent COVID-19.

J is TRBJ2-1 and V is TRBV4-2; 7 bases are shared with TRBD1. Per the germline V gene, CDR1 is LGHNA and CDR2 is YNFKEQ. CDR3 length equals 13 residues. The trim removed 5 bases at V and 8 bases at J, leaving 6 bases unmatched. CDR3 sequence: CASSTRQGHEQFF. The CDR3 DNA sequence: TGTGCCAGCAGCACCCGACAGGGTCATGAGCAGTTCTTC.

The V and J genes are TRBV7-2 and TRBJ2-1; D unclear. This CDR3 is 14 amino acids long. The germline V and J ends were trimmed by 5 bases and 4 bases, with 12 bases remaining between them. The germline V gene has CDR1 SGHTA and CDR2 FQGNSA. The CDR3 DNA follows: TGTGCCAGCAGCCTCCCCGCAGGATACAATGAGCAGTTCTTC. It encodes CASSLPAGYNEQFF.

The rearrangement joins TRBV27 to TRBJ2-7, with TRBD2 matching 8 bases. V lost 6 bases to trimming and J lost 6 bases; unmatched junction nucleotides: 7. The CDR3 has 13 residues. Germline CDR1 reads MNHEY; CDR2 reads SMNVEV (reference sequence). The CDR3 coding sequence is TGTGCCAGCAGGACCACGGGAGGGCTCGAGCAGTACTTC. Amino acids: CASRTTGGLEQYF.

The chain joins TRBV6-5 to TRBJ2-1; weak D call: TRBD1 (5 bases). This CDR3 spans 12 amino acids. Germline V CDR1 and CDR2: MNHEY, SVGAGI. The V and J ends lost 6 bases and 13 bases respectively, with 16 bases between them. CDR3 in amino acids: CASSRAGSVQFF. The CDR3 bases are TGTGCCAGCAGCCGAGCAGGGTCGGTACAGTTCTTC.

The rearrangement links TRBV15 to TRBJ1-1; possible D gene TRBD1, 5 bases. Germline CDR1 is LNHNV and CDR2 is YYDKDF (reference sequence). The CDR3 runs to 14 residues. V lost 0 bases to trimming and J lost 4 bases, with 9 bases between them. CDR3 in DNA: TGTGCCACCAGCAGAGATTCGGGGGGCACTGAAGCTTTCTTT. This codes for CATSRDSGGTEAFF.

V and J are TRBV4-2 and TRBJ1-2; 10 nucleotides agree with TRBD1. J gave up 8 bases and V 4 bases, and 7 bases lay outside the gene matches. CDR3 length: 14 residues. Germline V gene lookup returns CDR1 LGHNA and CDR2 YNFKEQ. The CDR3 DNA follows: TGTGCCAGCAGCCGAGGGACAGGGGAAGAGGGCTACACCTTC. It codes for CASSRGTGEEGYTF.

The chain employs TRBV4-3 and TRBJ1-4; D unresolved. V dropped 0 bases and J dropped 6 bases, with 11 bases sitting between them. The CDR3 is 15 residues long. The germline V gene has CDR1 LGHNA and CDR2 YSLEER. Written as DNA, the CDR3 is TGCGCCAGCAGCCAAGAGTCGGGTTTGTATGAAAAACTGTTTTTT. Protein: CASSQESGLYEKLFF.

The CDR3 reads CASRGITGVNQPQHF. The CDR3 nucleotides are TGTGCCAGCAGGGGCATTACAGGGGTAAACCAGCCCCAGCATTTT. This chain connects TRBV2 to TRBJ1-5; 7 bases map to TRBD1. The germline V gene encodes CDR1 SNHLY and CDR2 FYNNEI. V lost 6 bases to trimming and J lost 7 bases; unmatched junction nucleotides: 12. The CDR3 extends over 15 amino acids.